A single sample gave rise to the 23 T cell receptor beta chains below, sequenced in a study of Graves' ophthalmopathy and Graves' hyperthyroidism. Transcripts of RNA were the source for amplifying TCR beta CDR3 regions. Amplification began with first-round RT-PCR using HTBI primers, then second-round multiplex PCR was performed. One entry per CDR3 protein, called by TCRdb with MiXCR from the multiplex PCR reads. The sample has 1 million to 1.3 million distinct CDR3 sequences, 36% seen once; the top ten hold 8.5% to 14%. Sequencing used peripheral blood or thyroid tissue (not recorded which). These TCRs come from an adult man with Graves' hyperthyroidism.

The table lists this clonotype with many counts. The rearrangement links TRBV10-3 to TRBJ1-1; 8 bases agree with TRBD1. Germline V lookup: CDR1 ENHRY, CDR2 SYGVKD. The CDR3 is 13 amino acids. J gave up 8 bases and V 4 bases, and 6 bases lay outside the gene matches. In DNA, the CDR3 is TGTGCCATCAGTGGACAGGGGCGTCGGGAAGCTTTCTTT. This gives the protein CAISGQGRREAFF.

In this sample, this clonotype turned up a few times. The rearrangement links TRBV2 to TRBJ1-5; possibly TRBD1 for D (5 bases). Trimming took off 9 bases at V and 8 bases at J, with 23 bases between the two ends. From germline, CDR1 is SNHLY and CDR2 FYNNEI. The CDR3 spans 15 residues. This CDR3 is CASKTGTALGEPQHF. CDR3 coding DNA: TGTGCCAGTAAAACCGGGACGGCCCTTGGGGAGCCCCAGCATTTT.

CDR3 loop: CASTSRGGETQYF. In nucleotides, the CDR3 is TGTGCCAGCACCTCGCGGGGGGGGGAGACCCAGTACTTC. The chain combines TRBV12-3 or TRBV12-4 with TRBJ2-5, with 9 bases matching TRBD2. The CDR3 runs 13 residues. With 7 bases clipped from V and 5 bases from J, the junction kept 5 bases outside the gene matches.

The V call is TRBV10-3, the J call TRBJ1-1, with 8 bases that match TRBD1. Trimming at V came to 6 bases and at J to 4 bases, leaving 10 bases not matched to a gene. The CDR3 totals 15 residues. From germline, CDR1 is ENHRY and CDR2 SYGVKD. The CDR3 protein is CAISMGQGAGTEAFF. DNA for the CDR3: TGTGCCATCAGCATGGGGCAGGGGGCCGGCACTGAAGCTTTCTTT.

The chain links TRBV30 to TRBJ1-2; 8 bases agree with TRBD1. The V gene end was trimmed by 2 bases and the J gene end by 11 bases; junction bases not matched to a gene: 10. The CDR3 covers 13 residues. Germline V gene sequence: CDR1 GTSNPN, CDR2 SVGIG (reference sequence). CDR3 protein: CAWSPRGTGSYTF. In DNA form, the CDR3 reads TGTGCCTGGAGTCCAAGAGGGACAGGAAGTTACACCTTC. Full variable domain (rest looked up from reference TRBV30 and TRBJ1-2): SQTIHQWPATLVQPVGSPLSLECTVEGTSNPNLYWYRQAAGRGLQLLFYSVGIGQISSEVPQNLSASRPQDRQFILSSKKLLLSDSGFYLCAWSPRGTGSYTFGSGTRLTVV.

This clonotype was counted many times. The CDR3 spells CASSLSGVYEQYF. CDR3 nucleotides: TGCGCCAGCAGCTTGTCCGGGGTGTACGAGCAGTACTTC. The chain carries TRBV5-1 and TRBJ2-7, with a tentative D call TRBD2 (5 bases). CDR1 SGHRS and CDR2 YFSETQ come from the germline V gene. CDR3 length equals 13 residues. Trimming took 1 base from V and 4 from J, leaving 9 bases between them.

This clonotype was recorded at least ten times. The chain joins TRBV7-9 to TRBJ2-7, with 7 bases matching TRBD1. V lost 4 bases and J lost 1; bases outside the gene matches: 4. The CDR3 contains 14 residues. Germline V lookup: CDR1 SEHNR, CDR2 FQNEAQ (reference sequence). The CDR3 loop is CASSSNRGSYEQYF. Written as DNA, the CDR3 is TGTGCCAGCAGCTCGAACAGGGGATCCTACGAGCAGTACTTC.

This clonotype was seen at least ten times. The rearrangement links TRBV7-8 to TRBJ2-7; either TRBD1 or TRBD2 may fit D (5 bases each). Between the trimmed V and J ends, which lost 2 bases and 2 bases, there was a span of 22 bases. This CDR3 spans 18 amino acids. Germline V gene lookup returns CDR1 SGHVS and CDR2 FQNEAQ. CDR3 bases: TGTGCCAGCAGCTTATCTCACACCTCCGGGACCGCCACCTACGAGCAGTACTTC. Translated: CASSLSHTSGTATYEQYF.

This clonotype was observed a few times. This chain links TRBV20-1 with TRBJ2-3; D is unresolved. The CDR3 covers 10 residues. Germline V gives CDR1 DFQATT, CDR2 SNEGSKA (reference sequence). V was trimmed by 6 bases and J by 8 bases, leaving 9 bases between them. The CDR3 sequence: CSASGFTQYF. Here the CDR3 DNA reads TGCAGTGCCTCAGGATTTACGCAGTATTTT.

This clonotype appeared many times. Compared with germline, one end of the junction differs, possibly owing to a read error. Written as DNA, the CDR3 is TGTGCCAGCAGGGGCTACGGGACGGCCAGTTTC. It codes for CASRGYGTASF. The rearrangement joins TRBV5-5 to TRBJ2-5; either TRBD1 or TRBD2 may supply D (5 bases each). This CDR3 is 11 amino acids long. Germline V gene lookup returns CDR1 SGHKS and CDR2 YYEKEE (reference sequence). The whole variable domain, remainder taken from reference TRBV5-5 and TRBJ2-5, is DAGVTQSPTHLIKTRGQQVTLRCSPISGHKSVSWYQQVLGQGPQFIFQYYEKEERGRGNFPDRFSARQFPNYSSELNVNALLLGDSALYLCASRGYGTASFGPGTRLLVL.

The genes are TRBV7-2 and TRBJ1-2; D is unclear. Per germline, CDR1 SGHTA and CDR2 FQGNSA. The CDR3 is 14 amino acids. Trimming left V 1 base short and J 4 bases short, with 10 bases between. CDR3 in amino acids: CASSLGPELYGYTF. The CDR3 nucleotides read TGTGCCAGCAGCTTAGGGCCGGAGCTCTATGGCTACACCTTC.

V usage is TRBV7-9 and J usage is TRBJ1-6; weak D call: TRBD1 (5 bases). There are 15 residues in the CDR3. The V end was cut by 5 bases, the J end by 5 bases, with 13 bases between. The germline gives CDR1 SEHNR, CDR2 FQNEAQ (reference sequence). The CDR3 spells CASSRQREDNSPLHF. The CDR3 nucleotides are TGTGCCAGCAGCCGACAGCGAGAAGATAATTCACCCCTCCACTTT.

The chain combines TRBV7-8 with TRBJ2-5; D not resolved. Trimming cost V 2 bases and J 2 bases, with 15 bases left between them. CDR1 is SGHVS and CDR2 is FQNEAQ in the germline V gene. This CDR3 region has 16 residues. Written as DNA, the CDR3 is TGTGCCAGCAGCTTAAGCAGTGGAACAGAGCAAGAGACCCAGTACTTC. Protein sequence: CASSLSSGTEQETQYF.

This clonotype was counted ten times or more. The chain joins TRBV7-2 to TRBJ1-3; possible D gene TRBD1, 5 bases. V lost 5 bases and J lost 4, with 12 bases in between. The CDR3 contains 14 residues. Germline V lookup: CDR1 SGHTA, CDR2 FQGNSA. In DNA form, the CDR3 reads TGTGCCAGCAGCCCGACGGGACTAGGAAACACCATATATTTT. Its protein is CASSPTGLGNTIYF.

The chain employs TRBV15 and TRBJ1-5; the match to TRBD1 covers 11 bases. After removal of 3 bases from V and 2 bases from J, the junction contained 3 bases not matched to a gene. The CDR3 loop spans 16 amino acids. Germline V lookup: CDR1 LNHNV, CDR2 YYDKDF (reference sequence). In DNA, the CDR3 is TGTGCCACCAGCAGTGGACAGGGGGCACGCAATCAGCCCCAGCATTTT. Protein: CATSSGQGARNQPQHF. Combining the CDR3 with reference TRBV15 and TRBJ1-5 gives the whole variable domain DAMVIQNPRYQVTQFGKPVTLSCSQTLNHNVMYWYQQKSSQAPKLLFHYYDKDFNNEADTPDNFQSRRPNTSFCFLDIRSPGLGDTAMYLCATSSGQGARNQPQHFGDGTRLSIL.

The chain is built from TRBV4-1 and TRBJ2-7, with 10 bases lining up with TRBD1. Germline values: CDR1 MGHRA, CDR2 YSYEKL. CDR3 length: 16 amino acids. The trim removed 5 bases at V and 5 bases at J, leaving 12 bases unmatched. The CDR3 DNA reads TGCGCCAGCAGCGTTGGATACGGGACAGGGGACAACGAGCAGTACTTC. This sequence encodes CASSVGYGTGDNEQYF.

This chain connects TRBV5-4 to TRBJ1-4, with a tentative D call TRBD1 (6 bases). The CDR3 runs 15 residues. Germline V gene sequence: CDR1 SGHNT, CDR2 YYREEE (reference sequence). Trimming removed 0 bases from V and 4 bases from J, with 10 bases in between. CDR3 region: CASSLVIGGNEKLFF. Here the CDR3 DNA reads TGTGCCAGCAGCTTGGTTATAGGGGGTAATGAAAAACTGTTTTTT. Filled out from reference TRBV5-4 and TRBJ1-4, the complete variable domain reads ETGVTQSPTHLIKTRGQQVTLRCSSQSGHNTVSWYQQALGQGPQFIFQYYREEENGRGNFPPRFSGLQFPNYSSELNVNALELDDSALYLCASSLVIGGNEKLFFGSGTQLSVL.

The chain combines TRBV10-3 with TRBJ2-7, with D maybe TRBD1 (6 bases). V was cut by 2 bases and J by 2 bases, with 10 bases left in between. This CDR3 is 14 amino acids long. Germline lookup yields CDR1 ENHRY and CDR2 SYGVKD. The CDR3, as DNA: TGTGCCATCAGTGAGAGGCGGACAGCCTACGAGCAGTACTTC. This encodes CAISERRTAYEQYF.

This clonotype was picked up one time. The chain combines TRBV20-1 with TRBJ1-5, with D unresolved. Trimming removed 5 bases from V and 2 bases from J, with 7 bases in between. Looked up from germline, CDR1 is DFQATT and CDR2 is SNEGSKA (reference sequence). The CDR3 contains 12 residues. The CDR3 loop is CSAAAGNQPQHF. CDR3 in DNA: TGCAGTGCTGCGGCAGGCAATCAGCCCCAGCATTTT.

This clonotype was seen many times. The CDR3 loop is CSAREGLALMEQYF. The CDR3 nucleotides are TGCAGTGCTAGAGAAGGACTAGCCCTCATGGAGCAGTACTTC. The chain joins TRBV20-1 to TRBJ2-7; 8 positions agree with TRBD2. The CDR3 sequence is 14 residues long. With 0 bases clipped from V and 7 bases from J, the junction kept 8 bases outside the gene matches. Germline assignment: CDR1 DFQATT and CDR2 SNEGSKA (reference sequence).

A remark on this clonotype: A much bigger clone sits one base away, suggesting this may be a read error. The CDR3 nucleotides read TGCAGTGCTAGAGCCGGCGGGAGGCAAGAGACCCAGTACTTC. It encodes CSARAGGRQETQYF. This chain links TRBV20-1 with TRBJ2-5, with 8 bases that match TRBD2. Trimming at V came to 1 base and at J to 2 bases, leaving 3 bases not matched to a gene. Germline V gives CDR1 DFQATT, CDR2 SNEGSKA (reference sequence). The CDR3 runs to 14 residues.

This clonotype was recorded a few times. V is TRBV7-8 and J is TRBJ1-3; D might be TRBD1 (6 bases). The CDR3 has 20 residues. Germline values: CDR1 SGHVS, CDR2 FQNEAQ. Trimming took 5 bases from V and 0 from J, leaving 26 bases between them. CDR3: CASSHVGGQLKKNSGNTIYF. The CDR3 DNA reads TGTGCCAGCAGCCACGTAGGCGGACAGCTGAAAAAGAACTCTGGAAACACCATATATTTT.

About this clonotype: With a much larger clone just one base away, this may be a read error. The rearrangement uses TRBV10-3 and TRBJ1-6; D is perhaps TRBD1 (5 bases). The CDR3 is 13 residues long. CDR1 ENHRY and CDR2 SYGVKD come from the germline V gene. Trimming shortened V by 3 bases and J by 12 bases, and 12 bases separated the two germline ends. The CDR3 DNA reads TGTGCCATCAGTGAAGGGTTCGGGGGACCCCTCCACTTT. It yields the protein CAISEGFGGPLHF.